This TCR beta chain was sequenced in a study of long-term antiretroviral therapy in people with HIV. From germline, CDR1 is MNHNY and CDR2 SVGAGI (reference sequence). V trimming: 0 bases; J trimming: 4 bases; junction bases outside the gene matches: 5. The CDR3 loop spans 15 amino acids. General study results and limits: In samples taken after ART, diversity increased but remained below transplant donor control levels.

Without exception, participants with HIV were treated in the United States. About this clone: Its antigen is unidentified.

Survey-level immunoSEQ v3.0 assays were run. Profiled with immunoSEQ multiplex PCR; TCRdb holds only in-frame clones, not every one. The table shows 34,000 or so clones, with approximately 80% occurring only once. The genes are TRBV6-6 and TRBJ2-7, with 8 bases matching TRBD1. This TCR was recovered from a man aged 18 to 29 with HIV. The material sequenced was unsorted PBMCs, taken 0.6 years after starting antiretroviral therapy. The chain's CDR3 is CASSYSGQGGYEQYF. The DNA for the CDR3 is TGTGCCAGCAGTTACTCCGGACAGGGTGGTTACGAGCAGTACTTC.